This T cell receptor (beta chain) was retrieved from a study of cytomegalovirus exposure and HLA in healthy donors. Study at large: Of some 400 genotyped donors, 81% clustered with self-reported Caucasian donors. Study-wide points: Sequences of the TCR beta chain were said to predict the HLA-A and HLA-B alleles of most subjects accurately. In a later analysis, V- and J-gene trimming of beta chains associated with a DCLRE1C missense variant, replicated independently.

This clone was recorded only once. What it recognizes is unknown. The PCR ran on 60 Vbeta and 13 Jbeta primers. Sequenced by immunoSEQ multiplex PCR; TCRdb stores in-frame clones only, minus some. This table has approximately 250,000 clones, over 75% appearing once. Trimming left V 5 bases short and J 6 bases short, with 13 bases between. This CDR3 comprises 14 residues. Germline values: CDR1 MNHEY, CDR2 SVGAGI. This receptor was obtained from a boy aged 5-17 years in good health and CMV-seronegative. The J gene is TRBJ2-2, the V gene TRBV6-5; D is ambiguous. Sequencing was performed on PBMCs. In DNA, the CDR3 is TGTGCCAGCAGTCCCGCGGTCTGGGCCGGGGAGCTGTTTTTT. This codes for CASSPAVWAGELFF.